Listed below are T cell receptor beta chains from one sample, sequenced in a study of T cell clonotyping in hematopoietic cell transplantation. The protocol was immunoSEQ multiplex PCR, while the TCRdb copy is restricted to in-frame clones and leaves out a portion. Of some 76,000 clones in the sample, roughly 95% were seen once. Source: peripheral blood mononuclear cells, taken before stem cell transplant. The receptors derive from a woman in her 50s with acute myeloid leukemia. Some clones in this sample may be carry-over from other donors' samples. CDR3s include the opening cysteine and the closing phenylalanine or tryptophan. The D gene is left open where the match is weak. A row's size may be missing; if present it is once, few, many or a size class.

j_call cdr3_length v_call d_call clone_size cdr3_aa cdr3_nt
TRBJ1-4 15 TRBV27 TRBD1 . CASSSLGTGVEKLFF TGTGCCAGCAGCTCACTGGGGACAGGGGTTGAAAAACTGTTTTTT
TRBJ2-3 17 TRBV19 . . CASKGLRGSPETDTQYF TGTGCCAGTAAGGGCCTCAGGGGATCTCCAGAAACAGATACGCAGTATTTT
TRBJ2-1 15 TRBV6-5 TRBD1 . CASSYDRGGYNEQFF TGTGCCAGCAGTTACGACAGGGGAGGCTACAATGAGCAGTTCTTC
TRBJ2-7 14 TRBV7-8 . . CASSLDRDLYEQYF TGTGCCAGCAGCTTAGACCGGGACCTCTACGAGCAGTACTTC
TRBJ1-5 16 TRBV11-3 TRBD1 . CASSLGPPLDRDKQHF TGTGCCAGCAGCTTAGGGCCCCCTCTAGACAGGGATAAACAGCATTTT
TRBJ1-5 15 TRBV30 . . CAWNAGDGRNQPQHF TGTGCCTGGAATGCGGGGGATGGTCGCAATCAGCCCCAGCATTTT
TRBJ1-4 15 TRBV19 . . CASSLPSGNDEKLFF TGTGCCAGTAGTCTGCCGTCTGGGAATGATGAAAAACTGTTTTTT
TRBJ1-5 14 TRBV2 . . CASSVSGGNQPQHF TGTGCCAGCAGTGTTTCAGGGGGCAATCAGCCCCAGCATTTT
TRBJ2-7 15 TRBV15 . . CATSREGGYPYEQYF TGTGCCACCAGCAGAGAGGGGGGCTACCCCTACGAGCAGTACTTC
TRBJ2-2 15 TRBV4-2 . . CASSQVRGNTGELFF TGTGCCAGCAGCCAAGTTCGAGGGAACACCGGGGAGCTGTTTTTT
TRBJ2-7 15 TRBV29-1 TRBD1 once CSATPGTGNAYEQYF TGCAGCGCTACCCCCGGGACAGGGAATGCCTACGAGCAGTACTTC
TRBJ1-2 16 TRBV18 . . CASSPSGGTGVRGYTF TGTGCCAGCTCACCCTCGGGAGGAACCGGGGTCAGGGGCTACACCTTC
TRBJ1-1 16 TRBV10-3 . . CAISRQVRTGNTEAFF TGTGCCATCAGTAGACAGGTCAGAACGGGGAACACTGAAGCTTTCTTT
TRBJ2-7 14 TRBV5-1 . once CASSPGEGAYEQYF TGCGCCAGCAGCCCGGGGGAGGGGGCCTACGAGCAGTACTTC